This T cell receptor (beta chain) was obtained from a study of cytomegalovirus exposure and HLA in healthy donors. The CDR3 is 15 residues long. From germline, CDR1 is SGHRS and CDR2 YFSETQ. V lost 4 bases and J lost 6, with 19 bases in between. The PCR employed 60 Vbeta primers together with 13 Jbeta primers. The protocol was immunoSEQ multiplex PCR, while the TCRdb copy is restricted to in-frame clones and leaves out a portion. The sample yields 100,000 to 150,000 clones, around 83% seen once. This clone showed up just once. The TCR sequence derives from a girl aged 2 to 10 in good health and CMV-seronegative. The V call is TRBV5-1, the J call TRBJ1-2; D is ambiguous. Sequencing was carried out using PBMCs. The CDR3 sequence is CASSVYMASVDGYTF. The DNA for the CDR3 is TGCGCCAGCAGCGTGTATATGGCCTCCGTTGATGGCTACACCTTC.